The next 13 T cell receptor beta chains were all read from a single sample in a study of shared clonotypes between healthy human individuals. TCRdb's table, derived via immunoSEQ multiplex PCR, lists solely in-frame clones and lacks some. Of around 750,000 clones in the sample, 74% were seen once. The sequencing sample was made of memory CD4+ T cells sorted from blood. Subset specified: CD45RA-negative fraction. The origin of the receptors is a woman aged 25 to 39 in good health.

This clone was seen a single time. The rearrangement uses TRBV5-6 and TRBJ1-2; 9 bases fit TRBD1. This CDR3 has 14 residues. Germline V lookup: CDR1 SGHDT, CDR2 YYEEEE. With V trimmed by 3 bases and J by 3 bases, 3 bases remained unmatched. CDR3 region: CASSSGTGYYGYTF. In DNA, the CDR3 is TGTGCCAGCAGCTCGGGGACAGGGTACTATGGCTACACCTTC.

The DNA for the CDR3 is TGTGCCAGCAGCTTAGTGGGACAGGGGGCGAAAGGCTACACCTTC. This gives the protein CASSLVGQGAKGYTF. The V call is TRBV7-8, the J call TRBJ1-2, with 12 bases fitting TRBD1. The CDR3 length is 15 residues. The V and J ends lost 1 base and 8 bases, in that order; junction bases with no gene match: 5. Looked up from germline, CDR1 is SGHVS and CDR2 is FQNEAQ.

This clone was counted at least ten times. This chain joins TRBV7-9 and TRBJ2-5, with 16 bases fitting TRBD2. V lost 4 bases to trimming and J lost 2 bases; unmatched junction nucleotides: 1. The V gene's germline CDR1 is SEHNR and CDR2 FQNEAQ (reference sequence). The CDR3 is 16 residues long. CDR3 sequence: CASSSGLAGGQETQYF. The CDR3, as DNA: TGTGCCAGCAGCTCGGGACTAGCGGGAGGGCAAGAGACCCAGTACTTC.

The sample holds many counts of this clone. The chain joins TRBV2 to TRBJ1-5, with 9 bases lining up with TRBD1. After removal of 4 bases from V and 9 bases from J, the junction contained 10 bases not matched to a gene. The CDR3 is 15 amino acids. Looked up from germline, CDR1 is SNHLY and CDR2 is FYNNEI. In nucleotides, the CDR3 is TGTGCCAGCAGTGCGGAGGGACAGGGACAAGGGCCCCAGCATTTT. The encoded protein is CASSAEGQGQGPQHF.

The chain couples TRBV6-5 to TRBJ1-1; 8 bases agree with TRBD1. CDR3 length equals 15 residues. Germline lookup yields CDR1 MNHEY and CDR2 SVGAGI. The V segment lost 8 bases and the J segment 5 bases; nucleotides outside the gene matches: 13. The CDR3 loop is CASEGTGGVVTEAFF. For the CDR3, the DNA is TGTGCCAGCGAAGGAACAGGGGGTGTGGTGACTGAAGCTTTCTTT.

V usage is TRBV18 and J usage is TRBJ2-5; 9 bases are a match to TRBD2. The V gene end was trimmed by 0 bases and the J gene end by 5 bases; junction bases not matched to a gene: 7. Germline lookup yields CDR1 KGHSH and CDR2 LQKENI. The CDR3 totals 16 residues. CDR3 sequence (DNA): TGTGCCAGCTCACCACCGGGCGGGAGGGCCGAGGAGACCCAGTACTTC. Translated: CASSPPGGRAEETQYF. Based on the CDR3 plus reference TRBV18 and TRBJ2-5, the full variable domain is NAGVMQNPRHLVRRRGQEARLRCSPMKGHSHVYWYRQLPEEGLKFMVYLQKENIIDESGMPKERFSAEFPKEGPSILRIQQVVRGDSAAYFCASSPPGGRAEETQYFGPGTRLLVL.

This clone was counted between two and nine times. The rearrangement uses TRBV19 and TRBJ2-2; 11 bases are shared with TRBD1. CDR1 LNHDA and CDR2 SQIVND come from the germline V gene (reference sequence). After removal of 10 bases from V and 6 bases from J, the junction contained 7 bases not matched to a gene. The CDR3 extends over 14 amino acids. This chain's CDR3 is CATSGQGAPGELFF. CDR3 sequence (DNA): TGTGCCACCTCAGGACAGGGGGCCCCCGGGGAGCTGTTTTTT.

This CDR3 is CASIDRDRAYGYTF. Here the CDR3 DNA reads TGTGCCAGCATCGACCGCGACAGGGCCTATGGCTACACCTTC. The chain links TRBV5-6 to TRBJ1-2; 7 nucleotides agree with TRBD1. V lost 6 bases, J lost 4 bases, and 9 bases stayed unmatched. CDR1 and CDR2 from the germline V gene are SGHDT and YYEEEE. This CDR3 comprises 14 residues.

The CDR3 region has the DNA TGCAGCGTCAGGGGGCAGGAGGAAAAACTGTTTTTT. Translation: CSVRGQEEKLFF. The chain joins TRBV29-1 to TRBJ1-4; the match to TRBD1 covers 8 bases. V gave up 6 bases and J gave up 8 bases; unmatched junction bases: 5. The V gene's germline CDR1 is SQVTM and CDR2 ANQGSEA. The CDR3 is made up of 12 amino acids.

The count of this clone is one. This sequence joins TRBV15 and TRBJ1-5; D is undetermined. This CDR3 contains 15 residues. Trimming stripped 0 bases from V and 7 bases from J, with 13 bases between. CDR1 is LNHNV, CDR2 YYDKDF, per germline (reference sequence). The CDR3 bases are TGTGCCACCAGCAGAGAAGGCCCCGAGCGGCAGCCCCAGCATTTT. Encoded protein: CATSREGPERQPQHF.

This clone was counted once. The chain employs TRBV28 and TRBJ2-6; D is unresolved. There are 15 residues in the CDR3. Germline loops: CDR1 MDHEN, CDR2 SYDVKM. V was shortened by 4 bases and J by 0 bases, with 7 bases between the two germline ends. CDR3: CASSSTDSGANVLTF. DNA for the CDR3: TGTGCCAGCAGTTCAACAGACTCTGGGGCCAACGTCCTGACTTTC.

The DNA for the CDR3 is TGCGCCAGCCGAAGGGGGGACACACTCGACGAGCAGTACTTC. This encodes CASRRGDTLDEQYF. This chain connects TRBV5-1 to TRBJ2-7, with D perhaps assigned TRBD1 or TRBD2 (6 bases each). The CDR3 is 14 amino acids. Trimming left V 7 bases short and J 5 bases short, with 19 bases between. Germline V gene lookup returns CDR1 SGHRS and CDR2 YFSETQ.

The J gene is TRBJ2-1, the V gene TRBV6-6; 8 positions match TRBD2. Germline CDR1 is MNHNY and CDR2 is SVGAGI (reference sequence). This CDR3 is built from 15 residues. V lost 5 bases to trimming and J lost 9 bases; unmatched junction nucleotides: 12. CDR3 nucleotides: TGTGCCAGCAGTCGGACTAGCTCGGAGAGGGGTGAGCAGTTCTTC. Amino acids: CASSRTSSERGEQFF.